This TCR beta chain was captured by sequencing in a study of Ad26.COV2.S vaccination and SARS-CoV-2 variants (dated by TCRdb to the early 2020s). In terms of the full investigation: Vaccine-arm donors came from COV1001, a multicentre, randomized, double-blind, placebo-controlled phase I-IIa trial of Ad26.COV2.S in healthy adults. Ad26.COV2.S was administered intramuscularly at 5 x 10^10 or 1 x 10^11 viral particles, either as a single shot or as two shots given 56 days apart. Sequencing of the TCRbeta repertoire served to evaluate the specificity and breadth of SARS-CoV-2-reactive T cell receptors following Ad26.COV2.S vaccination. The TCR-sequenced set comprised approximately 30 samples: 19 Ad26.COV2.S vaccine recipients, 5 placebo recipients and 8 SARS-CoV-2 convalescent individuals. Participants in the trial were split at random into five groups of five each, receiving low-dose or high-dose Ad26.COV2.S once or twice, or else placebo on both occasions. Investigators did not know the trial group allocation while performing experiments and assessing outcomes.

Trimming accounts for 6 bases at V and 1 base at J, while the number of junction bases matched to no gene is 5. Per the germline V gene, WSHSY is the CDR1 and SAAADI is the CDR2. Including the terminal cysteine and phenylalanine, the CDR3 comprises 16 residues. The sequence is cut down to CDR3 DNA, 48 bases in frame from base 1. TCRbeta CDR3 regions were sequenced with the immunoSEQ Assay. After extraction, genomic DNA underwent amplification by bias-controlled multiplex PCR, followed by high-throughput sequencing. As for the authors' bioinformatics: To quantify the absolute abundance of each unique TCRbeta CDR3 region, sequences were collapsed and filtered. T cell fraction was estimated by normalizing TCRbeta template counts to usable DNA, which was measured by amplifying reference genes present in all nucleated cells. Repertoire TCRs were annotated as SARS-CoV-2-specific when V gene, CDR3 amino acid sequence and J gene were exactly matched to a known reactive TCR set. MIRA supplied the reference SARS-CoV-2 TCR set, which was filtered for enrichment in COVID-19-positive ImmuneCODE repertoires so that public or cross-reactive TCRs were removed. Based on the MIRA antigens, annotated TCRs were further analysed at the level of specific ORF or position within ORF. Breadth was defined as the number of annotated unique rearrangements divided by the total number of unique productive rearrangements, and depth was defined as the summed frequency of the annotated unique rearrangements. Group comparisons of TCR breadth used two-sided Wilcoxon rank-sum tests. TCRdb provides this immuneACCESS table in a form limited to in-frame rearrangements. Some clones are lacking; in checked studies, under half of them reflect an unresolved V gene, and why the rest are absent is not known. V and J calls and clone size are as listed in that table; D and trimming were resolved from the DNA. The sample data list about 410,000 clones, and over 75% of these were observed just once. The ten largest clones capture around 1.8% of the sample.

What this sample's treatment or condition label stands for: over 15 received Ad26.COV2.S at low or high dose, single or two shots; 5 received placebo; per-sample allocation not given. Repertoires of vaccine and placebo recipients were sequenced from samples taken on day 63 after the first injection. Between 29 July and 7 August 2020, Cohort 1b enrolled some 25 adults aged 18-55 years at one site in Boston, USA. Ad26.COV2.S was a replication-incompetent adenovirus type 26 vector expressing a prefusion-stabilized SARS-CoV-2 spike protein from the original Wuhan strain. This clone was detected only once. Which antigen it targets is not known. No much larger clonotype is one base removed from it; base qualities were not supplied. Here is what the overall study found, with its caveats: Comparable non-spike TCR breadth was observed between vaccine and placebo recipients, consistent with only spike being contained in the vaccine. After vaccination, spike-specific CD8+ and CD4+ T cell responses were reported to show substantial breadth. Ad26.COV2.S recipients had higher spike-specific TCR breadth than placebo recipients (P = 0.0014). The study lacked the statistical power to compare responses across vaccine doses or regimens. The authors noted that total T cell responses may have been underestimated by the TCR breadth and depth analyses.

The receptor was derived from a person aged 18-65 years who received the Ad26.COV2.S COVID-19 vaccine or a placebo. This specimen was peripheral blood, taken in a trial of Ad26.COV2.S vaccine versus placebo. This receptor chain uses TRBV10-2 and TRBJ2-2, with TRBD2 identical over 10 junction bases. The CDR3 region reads CASRITSGVNTGELFF. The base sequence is TGCGCCAGCAGGATTACTAGCGGGGTGAACACCGGGGAGCTGTTTTTT.